This entry is about one T cell receptor (beta chain). Its specificity is unknown. TCRdb re-called the 5' RACE reads; one entry per CDR3 protein, DNA not given. Recorded for this sample: approximately 400,000 distinct CDR3 sequences. The data stem from a study of monozygotic twins with inflammatory bowel disease. Study outcomes and limitations: Whereas healthy co-twins had higher TCRbeta diversity (inverse Simpson), IBD patients had lower diversity.

This TCR was sampled from a human donor with ulcerative colitis or Crohn's disease, or a healthy co-twin of an affected twin (not recorded which). The source material was blood.

CDR3 protein: CASSVQGQKTEAFF. The chain joins TRBV5-1 to TRBJ1-1; absent DNA, TCRdb's TRBD1 call cannot be checked. Germline assignment: CDR1 SGHRS and CDR2 YFSETQ. This CDR3 comprises 14 residues.